This T cell receptor beta chain is drawn from a study of blood T cell repertoires in COVID-19. About the research overall: T cells, B-cell-depleted T cells, or PBMCs provided the cDNA or gDNA that served as material.

Assay used: immunoSEQ multiplex PCR; TCRdb lists only in-frame clones, some missing. The sample lists about 220,000 clones, about four fifths occurring once. CDR3 length equals 12 residues. Losses at the gene ends were 5 bases for V and 12 bases for J; bases not matched to a gene: 7. Sequenced sample: PBMCs or T cells enriched from blood (not recorded which). This TCR was sampled from a woman in her sixties who had recovered from COVID-19. The rearrangement joins TRBV12-3 or TRBV12-4 to TRBJ2-1; 7 bases line up with TRBD2. The CDR3 region is CASSRGLVRQFF. For the CDR3, the DNA is TGTGCCAGCAGTCGAGGACTAGTAAGGCAGTTCTTC.